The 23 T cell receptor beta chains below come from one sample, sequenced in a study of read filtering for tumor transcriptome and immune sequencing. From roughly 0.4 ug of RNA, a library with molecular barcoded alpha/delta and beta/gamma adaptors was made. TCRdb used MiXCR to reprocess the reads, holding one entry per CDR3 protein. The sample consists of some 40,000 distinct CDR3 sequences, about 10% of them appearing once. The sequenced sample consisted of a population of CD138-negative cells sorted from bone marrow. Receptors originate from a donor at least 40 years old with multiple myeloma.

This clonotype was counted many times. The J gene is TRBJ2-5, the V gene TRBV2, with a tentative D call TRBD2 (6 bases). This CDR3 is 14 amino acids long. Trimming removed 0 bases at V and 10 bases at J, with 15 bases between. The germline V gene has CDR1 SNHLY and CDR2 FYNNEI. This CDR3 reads CASSEAGLGRNQYF. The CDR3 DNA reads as TGTGCCAGCAGTGAAGCCGGATTAGGGAGGAACCAGTACTTC.

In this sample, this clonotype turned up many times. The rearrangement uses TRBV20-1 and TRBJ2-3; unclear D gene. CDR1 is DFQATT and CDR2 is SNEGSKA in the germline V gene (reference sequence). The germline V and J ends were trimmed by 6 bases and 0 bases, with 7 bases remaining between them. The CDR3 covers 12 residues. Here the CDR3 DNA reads TGCAGTGCCCAGACTAGCACAGATACGCAGTATTTT. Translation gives CSAQTSTDTQYF.

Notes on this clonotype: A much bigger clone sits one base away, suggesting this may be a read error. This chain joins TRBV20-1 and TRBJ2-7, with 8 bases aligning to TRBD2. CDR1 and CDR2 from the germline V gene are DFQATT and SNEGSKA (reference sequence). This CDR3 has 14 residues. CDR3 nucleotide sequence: TGCAGTGCCACCAGGGGTAGCGGGACCTACGAGAAGTACTTC. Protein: CSATRGSGTYEKYF.

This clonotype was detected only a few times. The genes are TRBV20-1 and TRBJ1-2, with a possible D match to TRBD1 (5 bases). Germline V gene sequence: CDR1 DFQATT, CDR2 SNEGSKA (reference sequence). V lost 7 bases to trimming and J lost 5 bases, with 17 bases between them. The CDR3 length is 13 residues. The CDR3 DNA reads TGCAGTGGCCTCGACAGAAAAACTTATGGCTACACCTTC. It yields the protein CSGLDRKTYGYTF.

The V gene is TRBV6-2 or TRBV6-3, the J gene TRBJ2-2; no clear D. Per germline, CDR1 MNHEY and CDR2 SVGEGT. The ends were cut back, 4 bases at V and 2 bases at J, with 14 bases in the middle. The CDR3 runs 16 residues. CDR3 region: CASSSRTATNTGELFF. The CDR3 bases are TGTGCCAGCAGTTCCCGGACGGCAACTAACACCGGGGAGCTGTTTTTT.

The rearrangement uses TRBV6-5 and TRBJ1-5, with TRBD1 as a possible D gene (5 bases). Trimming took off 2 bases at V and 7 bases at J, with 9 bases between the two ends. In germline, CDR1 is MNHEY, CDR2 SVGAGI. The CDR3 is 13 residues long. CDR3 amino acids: CASSYGRDQPQHF. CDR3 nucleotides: TGTGCCAGCAGTTACGGCAGGGACCAGCCCCAGCATTTT.

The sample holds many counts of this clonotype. The CDR3 bases are TGCAGTGCTAGAGAAATTGGCCGCCCGGGAGCTTTCTTT. Its protein is CSAREIGRPGAFF. The rearrangement uses TRBV20-1 and TRBJ1-1; the D is unclear. With 0 bases removed from V and 10 bases from J, the gap between germline ends came to 15 bases. The CDR3 loop spans 13 amino acids. Germline values: CDR1 DFQATT, CDR2 SNEGSKA (reference sequence).

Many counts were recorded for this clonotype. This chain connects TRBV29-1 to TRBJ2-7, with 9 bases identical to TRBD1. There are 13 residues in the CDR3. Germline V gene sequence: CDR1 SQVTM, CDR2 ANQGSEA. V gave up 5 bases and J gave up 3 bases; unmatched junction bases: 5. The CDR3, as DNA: TGCAGCGTTTGGGGACAGGGAAGCTACGAGCAGTACTTC. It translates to CSVWGQGSYEQYF.

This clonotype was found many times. DNA of the CDR3: TGTGCCAGCAGACCGCCCCTCTACTACGAGCAGTACTTC. Translation: CASRPPLYYEQYF. The V and J genes are TRBV28 and TRBJ2-7; D call uncertain. Germline V lookup: CDR1 MDHEN, CDR2 SYDVKM. V lost 6 bases to trimming and J lost 3 bases, with 12 bases between them. CDR3 length equals 13 residues.

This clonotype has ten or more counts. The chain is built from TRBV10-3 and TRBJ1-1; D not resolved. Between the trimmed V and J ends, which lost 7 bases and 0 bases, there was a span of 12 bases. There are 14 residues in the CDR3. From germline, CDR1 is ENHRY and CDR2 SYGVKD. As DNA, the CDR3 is TGTGCCATCAAAAGGACGGAGATGAACACTGAAGCTTTCTTT. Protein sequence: CAIKRTEMNTEAFF.

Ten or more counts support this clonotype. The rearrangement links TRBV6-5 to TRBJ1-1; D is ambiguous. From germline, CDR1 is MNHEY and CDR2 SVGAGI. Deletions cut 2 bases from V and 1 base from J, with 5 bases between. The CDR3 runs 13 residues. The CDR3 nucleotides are TGTGCCAGCAGTTACCGAGGGAACACTGAAGCTTTCTTT. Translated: CASSYRGNTEAFF.

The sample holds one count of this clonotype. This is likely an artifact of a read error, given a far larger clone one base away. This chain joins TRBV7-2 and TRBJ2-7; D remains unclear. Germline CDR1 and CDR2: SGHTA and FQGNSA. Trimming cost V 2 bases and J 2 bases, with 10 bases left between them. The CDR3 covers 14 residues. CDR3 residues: CASSLKDGAYEQYF. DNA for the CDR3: TGTGCCAGCAGCTTAAAGGACGGCGCCTACGAGCAGTACTTC.

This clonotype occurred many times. The CDR3 DNA is TGTGCCAGCTCCCCCTGCAATGAGCAGTTCTTC. Its protein is CASSPCNEQFF. The V and J genes are TRBV18 and TRBJ2-1; no clear D gene. The V end was cut by 6 bases, the J end by 6 bases, with 6 bases between. Germline V lookup: CDR1 KGHSH, CDR2 LQKENI. The CDR3 is 11 residues long.

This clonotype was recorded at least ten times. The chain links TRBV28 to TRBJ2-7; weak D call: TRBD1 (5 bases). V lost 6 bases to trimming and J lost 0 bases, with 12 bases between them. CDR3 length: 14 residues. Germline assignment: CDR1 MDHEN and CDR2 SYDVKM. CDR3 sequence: CASSSPQGSYEQYF. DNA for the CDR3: TGTGCCAGCAGCTCCCCCCAGGGCTCCTACGAGCAGTACTTC.

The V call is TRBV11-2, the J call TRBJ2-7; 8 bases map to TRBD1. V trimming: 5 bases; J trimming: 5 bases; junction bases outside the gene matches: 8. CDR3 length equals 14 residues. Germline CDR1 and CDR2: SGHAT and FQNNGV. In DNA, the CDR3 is TGTGCCAGCAGCCCGCGGACAGGGACGGACGAGCAGTACTTC. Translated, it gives CASSPRTGTDEQYF.

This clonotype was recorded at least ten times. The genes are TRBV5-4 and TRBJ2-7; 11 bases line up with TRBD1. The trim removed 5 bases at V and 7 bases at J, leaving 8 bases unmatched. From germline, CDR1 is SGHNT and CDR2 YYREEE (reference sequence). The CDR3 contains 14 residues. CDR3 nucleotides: TGTGCCAGCAGTTACGGACAGGGGGCGCGGGAGCAGTACTTC. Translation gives CASSYGQGAREQYF.

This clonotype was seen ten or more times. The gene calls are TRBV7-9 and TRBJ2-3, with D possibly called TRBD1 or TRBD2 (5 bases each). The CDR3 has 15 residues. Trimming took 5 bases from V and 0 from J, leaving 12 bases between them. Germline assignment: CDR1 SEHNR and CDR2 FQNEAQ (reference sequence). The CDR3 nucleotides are TGTGCCAGCAGCCCAGGGACCGCAAGCACAGATACGCAGTATTTT. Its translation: CASSPGTASTDTQYF.

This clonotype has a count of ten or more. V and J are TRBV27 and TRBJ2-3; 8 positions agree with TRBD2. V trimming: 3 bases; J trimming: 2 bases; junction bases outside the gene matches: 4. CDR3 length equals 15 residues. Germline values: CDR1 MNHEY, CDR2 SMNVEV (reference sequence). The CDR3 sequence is CASSFSRGATDTQYF. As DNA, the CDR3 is TGTGCCAGCAGTTTCTCGCGGGGGGCCACAGATACGCAGTATTTT.

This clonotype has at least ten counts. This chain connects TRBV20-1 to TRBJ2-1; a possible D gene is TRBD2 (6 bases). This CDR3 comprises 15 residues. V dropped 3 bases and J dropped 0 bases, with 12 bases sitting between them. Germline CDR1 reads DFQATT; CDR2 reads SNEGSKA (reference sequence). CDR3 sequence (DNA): TGCAGTGCTAGGGGGACTTTTAGCTCCTACAATGAGCAGTTCTTC. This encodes CSARGTFSSYNEQFF.

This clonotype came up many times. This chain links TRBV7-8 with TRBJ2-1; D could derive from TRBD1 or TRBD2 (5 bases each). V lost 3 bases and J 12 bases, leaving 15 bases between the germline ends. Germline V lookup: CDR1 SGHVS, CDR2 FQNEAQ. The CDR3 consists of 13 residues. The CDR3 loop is CASSFRGNSGQFF. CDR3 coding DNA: TGTGCCAGCAGCTTTCGGGGCAATTCGGGGCAGTTCTTC.

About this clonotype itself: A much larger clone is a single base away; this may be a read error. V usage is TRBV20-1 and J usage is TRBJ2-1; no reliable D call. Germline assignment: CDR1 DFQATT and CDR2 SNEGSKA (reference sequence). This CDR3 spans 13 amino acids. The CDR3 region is CSAPGAVYDEQFF. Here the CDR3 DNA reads TGCAGTGCTCCAGGAGCCGTCTACGATGAGCAGTTCTTC.

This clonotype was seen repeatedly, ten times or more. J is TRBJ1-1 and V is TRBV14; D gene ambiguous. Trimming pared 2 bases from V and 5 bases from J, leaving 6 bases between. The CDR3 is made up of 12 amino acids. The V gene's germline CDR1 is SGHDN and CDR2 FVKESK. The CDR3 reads CASSQQTTEAFF. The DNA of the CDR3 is TGTGCCAGCAGCCAACAGACTACTGAAGCTTTCTTT.

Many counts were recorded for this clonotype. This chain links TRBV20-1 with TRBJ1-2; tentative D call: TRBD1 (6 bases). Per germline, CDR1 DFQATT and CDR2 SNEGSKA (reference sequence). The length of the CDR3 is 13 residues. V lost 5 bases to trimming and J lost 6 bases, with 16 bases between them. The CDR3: CSAPIPGEDGYTF. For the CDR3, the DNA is TGCAGTGCTCCAATACCAGGGGAAGATGGCTACACCTTC.